Listed below are T cell receptor beta chains from one sample, sequenced in a study of cytomegalovirus exposure and HLA in healthy donors. TCRdb keeps only in-frame clones here, not all; method: immunoSEQ multiplex PCR. The top ten hold around 4% of the sample, which has around 150,000 clones, roughly two thirds seen once. Sequencing was performed on PBMCs. The receptor set was obtained from a woman under 30 in good health and CMV-seropositive. CDR3s include the opening cysteine and the closing phenylalanine or tryptophan. Each record gives: CDR3 length, V gene, D gene, clone size, J gene, CDR3 DNA, CDR3 protein. The D gene is left open where the match is weak. Rows may omit the clone size; those that give it use once, few, many or a size class.

11	TRBV7-9	.	.	TRBJ2-2	TGTGCCAGCAGCCCTCCCGGGGAGCTGTTTTTT	CASSPPGELFF
16	TRBV5-1	TRBD1	.	TRBJ2-7	TGCGCCAGCAGCGGGACCGGGACAGGGGGACTACGGGAGCAGTACTTC	CASSGTGTGGLREQYF
17	TRBV5-6	TRBD2	.	TRBJ2-2	TGTGCCAGCAGCGGGGGACTAGCGGGGCTGAACACCGGGGAGCTGTTTTTT	CASSGGLAGLNTGELFF
22	TRBV23-1	TRBD1	.	TRBJ2-1	TGCGCCAGCAGTCAATCCCTCCAGACAGGGCACGCGGTAGACGAATGTGGCAATGAGCAGTTCTTC	CASSQSLQTGHAVDECGNEQFF
13	TRBV25-1	TRBD1	.	TRBJ1-2	TGTGCCAGCAGCTACGGGACAGCAAGCGGCTACACCTTC	CASSYGTASGYTF
15	TRBV19	TRBD1	once	TRBJ1-1	TGTGCCAGTAGTATCGGGACAGGGCTGAACACTGAAGCTTTCTTT	CASSIGTGLNTEAFF
13	TRBV19	.	once	TRBJ1-5	TGTGCCAGTATTGGAGTTTGGAATCAGCCCCAGCATTTT	CASIGVWNQPQHF
14	TRBV7-7	.	once	TRBJ1-5	TGTGCTAGCAGCTTTCAAAGGAGAGCCGGGCCCCAGCATTTT	CASSFQRRAGPQHF
15	TRBV7-9	.	.	TRBJ2-1	TGTGCCAGCAGCCATCACAGGCTCTCCTACAATGAGCAGTTCTTC	CASSHHRLSYNEQFF
13	TRBV29-1	.	.	TRBJ1-1	TGCAGCGTAGAGGGACAAATGAACACTGAAGCTTTCTTT	CSVEGQMNTEAFF
15	TRBV5-4	.	.	TRBJ2-2	TGTGCCAGCAGCTTCTCTGCCAGGGGAACCGGGGAGCTGTTTTTT	CASSFSARGTGELFF
13	TRBV19	TRBD1	.	TRBJ2-3	TGTGCCAGTAGTGGGGACAGGCCAGATACGCAGTATTTT	CASSGDRPDTQYF
11	TRBV2	.	once	TRBJ1-1	TGTGCCAGCAACAGAAGGTCTGAAGCTTTCTTT	CASNRRSEAFF
14	TRBV15	TRBD1	.	TRBJ2-7	TGTGCCACCGGAACCGAAGGACAGGGGTACGAGCAGTACTTC	CATGTEGQGYEQYF
13	TRBV11-3	.	few	TRBJ1-1	TGTGCCAGCAGCTTAGGGCCAGGAACTGAAGCTTTCTTT	CASSLGPGTEAFF
15	TRBV6-6	.	.	TRBJ1-1	TGTGCCAGCAGTTACACCCCGGACAGGAACACTGAAGCTTTCTTT	CASSYTPDRNTEAFF
17	TRBV6-1	.	few	TRBJ2-2	TGTGCCAGCAGTGAATGGGACTCCCCCCTTAACACCGGGGAGCTGTTTTTT	CASSEWDSPLNTGELFF
16	TRBV14	TRBD2	.	TRBJ2-3	TGTGCCAGCAGCCTTGGACTAGCTTACAACACAGATACGCAGTATTTT	CASSLGLAYNTDTQYF
17	TRBV15	TRBD1	.	TRBJ1-1	TGTGCCACCAGCAAAGGAGGGACAGGGGGATTGAACACTGAAGCTTTCTTT	CATSKGGTGGLNTEAFF
14	TRBV9	.	.	TRBJ2-2	TGTGCCAGCAGCCATACTAAATTTTCCGGGGAGCTGTTTTTT	CASSHTKFSGELFF
17	TRBV7-9	.	.	TRBJ1-5	TGTGCCAGCAGCTCTTGGCAGGGCGATTCTAACAATCAGCCCCAGCATTTT	CASSSWQGDSNNQPQHF
12	TRBV7-9	.	few	TRBJ2-1	TGTGCCAGCATGGGCAGGGCCAATGAGCAGTTCTTC	CASMGRANEQFF
15	TRBV7-9	TRBD1	.	TRBJ2-7	TGTGCCAGCAGCTCGGCCGGGACAGGGTTTTACGAGCAGTACTTC	CASSSAGTGFYEQYF
12	TRBV27	TRBD1	.	TRBJ1-1	TGTGCCAGCAGTCGACAGGGGACTGAAGCTTTCTTT	CASSRQGTEAFF
15	TRBV5-1	.	.	TRBJ2-3	TGCGCCAGCAGCGCGACGGGACTCTACACAGATACGCAGTATTTT	CASSATGLYTDTQYF
21	TRBV6-7	.	few	TRBJ1-1	TGTGCCAGCAGTTACTTTGCCTTTGAAGGTTTGGGGGGAGGGTGCGGCACTGAAGCTTTCTTT	CASSYFAFEGLGGGCGTEAFF
14	TRBV2	TRBD2	.	TRBJ2-7	TGTGCCAGCAGTTGGACTAGCGGGAGTTACGAGCAGTACTTC	CASSWTSGSYEQYF
15	TRBV11-3	TRBD1	.	TRBJ1-1	TGTGCCAGCAGCGGTAGGGGGCCGGGGGACACTGAAGCTTTCTTT	CASSGRGPGDTEAFF
11	TRBV7-9	.	.	TRBJ2-2	TGTGCCAGCAGTCAATCCGGGGAGCTGTTTTTT	CASSQSGELFF
17	TRBV10-2	TRBD2	once	TRBJ2-3	TGCGCCAGCAGTGAGTCGAAGGCTAGCGGGGGGAGAAATACGCAGTATTTT	CASSESKASGGRNTQYF
15	TRBV5-6	.	.	TRBJ2-3	TGTGCCAGCAGCTTAAGGGCGGGGAGCACAGATACGCAGTATTTT	CASSLRAGSTDTQYF
14	TRBV25-1	TRBD1	few	TRBJ2-7	TGTGCCAGCAACCCCGGACAGGGCGCCTACGAGCAGTACTTC	CASNPGQGAYEQYF
16	TRBV9	.	.	TRBJ2-3	TGTGCCAGCAGCAGCGACGGGGGGCCTAGCACAGATACGCAGTATTTT	CASSSDGGPSTDTQYF
16	TRBV7-7	.	few	TRBJ2-1	TGTGCTAGCAGCTTAGCTGGCGCGGGGACCTACAATGAGCAGTTCTTC	CASSLAGAGTYNEQFF
14	TRBV5-1	.	.	TRBJ1-4	TGCGCCAGCAGCTCAAACGGAGCGGGTGAAAAACTGTTTTTT	CASSSNGAGEKLFF
14	TRBV5-1	.	.	TRBJ2-7	TGCGCCAGCAACTTGGGAGGTAGCTCCTACGAGCAGTACTTC	CASNLGGSSYEQYF
15	TRBV19	TRBD2	.	TRBJ2-1	TGTGCCAGTAGTGGCCGGGGGGTAGCGGGTGGTGAGCAGTTCTTC	CASSGRGVAGGEQFF
14	TRBV4-3	.	.	TRBJ1-2	TGCGCCAGCAGCCACACAGGGACCGACTATGGCTACACCTTC	CASSHTGTDYGYTF